The 19 T cell receptor beta chains in this list originate from one sample, sequenced in a study of neurological immune-mediated disorders. One entry per CDR3 protein, called by TCRdb with MiXCR from the 5' RACE reads. The table lists about 50,000 distinct CDR3 sequences, around a tenth of them singletons. Specimen: PBMCs. These TCRs come from a woman between 35 and 50 years old with HTLV-1-associated myelopathy (HAM/TSP).

This clonotype was counted ten times or more. This CDR3 reads CASRRRITSDALHF. As DNA, the CDR3 is TGTGCCAGCAGGCGTCGGATAACTTCAGATGCCCTCCACTTT. V is TRBV6-2 or TRBV6-3 and J is TRBJ1-6; D gene ambiguous. The germline gives CDR1 MNHEY, CDR2 SVGEGT. The CDR3 is 14 amino acids. Trimming removed 6 bases at V and 14 bases at J, with 20 bases between.

This clonotype was detected ten times or more. V and J are TRBV12-3 or TRBV12-4 and TRBJ2-1; 8 nucleotides align to TRBD1. CDR3 size: 15 residues. After removal of 0 bases from V and 4 bases from J, the junction contained 2 bases not matched to a gene. CDR3: CASSLAGQVYNEQFF. CDR3 DNA sequence: TGTGCCAGCAGTTTAGCGGGACAGGTTTACAATGAGCAGTTCTTC.

This clonotype was recorded many times. The genes are TRBV5-6 and TRBJ1-1, with a weak D call TRBD1 (5 bases). This CDR3 has 15 residues. V lost 0 bases and J lost 4, with 13 bases in between. The V gene's germline CDR1 is SGHDT and CDR2 YYEEEE. The CDR3 here is CASSLGGVGITEAFF. CDR3 DNA sequence: TGTGCCAGCAGCTTGGGGGGGGTTGGAATCACTGAAGCTTTCTTT.

Many counts were recorded for this clonotype. The J gene is TRBJ2-1, the V gene TRBV4-1; TRBD2 matches at 9 bases. CDR1 is MGHRA and CDR2 is YSYEKL in the germline V gene. The CDR3 covers 17 residues. Trimming took 4 bases from V and 6 from J; bases not matched to a gene: 13. The CDR3 region is CASSPWLRERGVNEQFF. CDR3 nucleotides: TGCGCCAGCAGCCCCTGGTTGAGGGAGCGGGGGGTCAATGAGCAGTTCTTC.

In this sample, this clonotype turned up many times. The V gene is TRBV4-1, the J gene TRBJ2-4; TRBD2 is a possible D gene (6 bases). The CDR3 spans 17 residues. The germline gives CDR1 MGHRA, CDR2 YSYEKL. Trimming stripped 0 bases from V and 8 bases from J, with 20 bases between. CDR3 amino acids: CASSQEGRGRDWHIQYF. The CDR3 bases are TGCGCCAGCAGCCAAGAAGGCCGCGGCAGGGACTGGCACATTCAGTACTTC.

This clonotype was observed at least ten times. V is TRBV7-2 and J is TRBJ1-3; D is undetermined. V was trimmed by 4 bases and J by 1 base, leaving 11 bases between them. This CDR3 spans 15 amino acids. Germline assignment: CDR1 SGHTA and CDR2 FQGNSA. This chain's CDR3 is CASSYHGGSGNTIYF. CDR3 nucleotide sequence: TGTGCCAGCAGCTACCATGGTGGGTCTGGAAACACCATATATTTT.

This clonotype was found many times. The chain has TRBV4-1 and TRBJ2-7; D is undetermined. Germline loops: CDR1 MGHRA, CDR2 YSYEKL. With 1 base removed from V and 7 bases from J, the gap between germline ends came to 14 bases. The CDR3 spans 14 residues. The CDR3 region is CASSQGFSQEEQYF. CDR3 coding DNA: TGCGCCAGCAGCCAAGGGTTTAGCCAGGAAGAGCAGTACTTC.

In its sample, this clonotype was seen many times. This chain's CDR3 is CSVDQGQGSYEQYF. CDR3 coding DNA: TGCAGCGTTGATCAGGGACAGGGTTCCTACGAGCAGTACTTC. V gene TRBV29-1 combines with J gene TRBJ2-7; TRBD1 agrees at 9 bases. Germline V gene sequence: CDR1 SQVTM, CDR2 ANQGSEA. The CDR3 length is 14 residues. J gave up 1 base and V 3 bases, and 4 bases lay outside the gene matches.

This clonotype was recorded many times. V gene TRBV2 combines with J gene TRBJ2-3; 7 bases are a match to TRBD2. CDR3 length: 14 residues. Germline loops: CDR1 SNHLY, CDR2 FYNNEI. V lost 6 bases to trimming and J lost 6 bases; unmatched junction nucleotides: 9. CDR3 loop: CASSRTRVVDTQYF. For the CDR3, the DNA is TGTGCCAGCAGCAGGACTAGGGTAGTCGATACGCAGTATTTT. Looking up the rest from reference TRBV2 and TRBJ2-3 gives the full variable domain: EPEVTQTPSHQVTQMGQEVILRCVPISNHLYFYWYRQILGQKVEFLVSFYNNEISEKSEIFDDQFSVERPDGSNFTLKIRSTKLEDSAMYFCASSRTRVVDTQYFGPGTRLTVL.

This clonotype was seen many times. CDR3 bases: TGTGCCAGCGGACAGGGTACAGATACGCAGTATTTT. This gives the protein CASGQGTDTQYF. The V call is TRBV12-3 or TRBV12-4, the J call TRBJ2-3, with 8 positions matching TRBD1. V dropped 8 bases and J dropped 3; count of bases not matched to a gene: 1. There are 12 residues in the CDR3.

In this sample, this clonotype turned up many times. This CDR3 is CASRRTSGAYEQYF. CDR3 bases: TGCGCCAGCAGGAGGACTAGCGGGGCCTACGAGCAGTACTTC. This rearrangement joins TRBV4-1 to TRBJ2-7; 12 bases match TRBD2. The V gene end was trimmed by 6 bases and the J gene end by 2 bases; junction bases not matched to a gene: 2. Germline CDR1 MGHRA, CDR2 YSYEKL. The CDR3 extends over 14 amino acids.

This chain connects TRBV7-2 to TRBJ1-1; D perhaps matches TRBD1 (6 bases). Germline CDR1 is SGHTA and CDR2 is FQGNSA. The CDR3 covers 13 residues. The V end was cut by 5 bases, the J end by 11 bases, with 18 bases between. Here the CDR3 reads CASSLEGTRVAFF. For the CDR3, the DNA is TGTGCCAGCAGCCTAGAAGGGACAAGGGTTGCTTTCTTT.

A word on this clonotype: One base away lies a much larger clone, so this may be a sequencing read error. The chain couples TRBV10-3 to TRBJ2-2; D is perhaps TRBD2 (5 bases). The CDR3 covers 12 residues. Trimming cost V 7 bases and J 5 bases, with 8 bases left between them. CDR1 is ENHRY, CDR2 SYGVKD, per germline. The CDR3 DNA follows: TGTGCCATCAACGGGGATACCGGGGAGCTGTTTTTT. This encodes CAINGDTGELFF.

This clonotype was seen many times. V is TRBV21-1 and J is TRBJ2-1. TRBV21-1 is deemed a pseudogene. This CDR3 has 16 residues. Here the CDR3 reads CASSKGQRSSYNEQFF. CDR3 in DNA: TGTGCCAGCAGCAAAGGGCAAAGGAGCTCCTACAATGAGCAGTTCTTC.

The table lists this clonotype with many counts. This chain links TRBV9 with TRBJ2-2, with 10 positions matching TRBD2. CDR1 is SGDLS and CDR2 is YYNGEE in the germline V gene. The CDR3 runs to 17 residues. The V and J ends lost 2 bases and 7 bases, in that order; junction bases with no gene match: 11. This chain's CDR3 is CASSVHGSGGAFGELFF. The CDR3 DNA follows: TGTGCCAGCAGCGTGCACGGGAGCGGGGGGGCCTTCGGGGAGCTGTTTTTT.

This clonotype was detected many times. The chain links TRBV20-1 to TRBJ2-3, with 8 bases that match TRBD2. This CDR3 has 14 residues. Germline V gene sequence: CDR1 DFQATT, CDR2 SNEGSKA (reference sequence). J gave up 5 bases and V 6 bases, and 10 bases lay outside the gene matches. CDR3 loop: CSASRGGRIDTQYF. CDR3 coding DNA: TGCAGTGCCTCACGGGGGGGCCGGATAGATACGCAGTATTTT.

This clonotype was seen at least ten times. J is TRBJ2-5 and V is TRBV2; 10 nucleotides agree with TRBD1. The CDR3 consists of 15 residues. The germline CDR1 and CDR2 sequences are SNHLY and FYNNEI. V shed 6 bases, J shed 5 bases, and the junction held 9 bases outside the gene matches. This chain's CDR3 is CASSETGGGVETQYF. CDR3 bases: TGTGCCAGCAGCGAGACAGGGGGCGGGGTGGAGACCCAGTACTTC.

This clonotype was detected ten times or more. This rearrangement joins TRBV24-1 to TRBJ2-1; 9 nucleotides line up with TRBD2. The CDR3 length is 14 residues. Looked up from germline, CDR1 is KGHDR and CDR2 is SFDVKD. V lost 0 bases to trimming and J lost 13 bases; unmatched junction nucleotides: 6. The CDR3 spells CATSDLQERGAQFF. For the CDR3, the DNA is TGTGCCACCAGTGATTTGCAGGAGCGGGGGGCCCAGTTCTTC.

This clonotype was found many times. V is TRBV20-1 and J is TRBJ1-2, with D tentatively TRBD1 (5 bases). The CDR3 is made up of 13 amino acids. CDR1 is DFQATT, CDR2 SNEGSKA, per germline (reference sequence). Deletions cut 3 bases from V and 1 base from J, with 9 bases between. DNA of the CDR3: TGCAGTGCTAGCGCAGGGAGTAACTATGGCTACACCTTC. Translated: CSASAGSNYGYTF.